This is a list of T cell receptor beta chains from one sample in a study of blood T cell repertoires in COVID-19. Sequencing was performed with immunoSEQ multiplex PCR; in TCRdb, only in-frame clones are kept and a portion is missing. Of roughly 240,000 clones in the sample, about 84% were seen once. Sequencing used peripheral blood. All receptors derive from a woman older than 75 with COVID-19, enrolled during active disease. Both conserved end residues are part of each CDR3. Fields, in order: J gene, D gene, clone size, V gene, CDR3 protein, CDR3 DNA. A D gene is named only where the DNA matches it firmly. Clone size appears in some rows only: once, few, many, or a class for an expanded clone.

j_call: TRBJ2-2; d_call: TRBD2; clone_size: -; v_call: TRBV2; cdr3_aa: CASTETPSGRTGELFF; cdr3_nt: TGTGCCAGCACCGAAACCCCTAGCGGGAGGACCGGGGAGCTGTTTTTT
j_call: TRBJ1-1; d_call: -; clone_size: -; v_call: TRBV19; cdr3_aa: CASSTQSRGGTEAFF; cdr3_nt: TGTGCCAGTAGTACTCAGTCGCGAGGCGGCACTGAAGCTTTCTTT
j_call: TRBJ1-2; d_call: -; clone_size: -; v_call: TRBV5-4; cdr3_aa: CASSLASGANYGYTF; cdr3_nt: TGTGCCAGCAGCTTGGCATCGGGAGCTAACTATGGCTACACCTTC
j_call: TRBJ2-7; d_call: -; clone_size: few; v_call: TRBV12-3/TRBV12-4; cdr3_aa: CASSLVNEQYF; cdr3_nt: TGTGCCAGCAGTTTAGTCAACGAGCAGTACTTC
j_call: TRBJ1-1; d_call: -; clone_size: once; v_call: TRBV28; cdr3_aa: CASSSPFPGGGKMNTEAFF; cdr3_nt: TGTGCCAGCAGTTCACCATTCCCGGGGGGAGGAAAGATGAACACTGAAGCTTTCTTT
j_call: TRBJ1-1; d_call: TRBD1; clone_size: -; v_call: TRBV27; cdr3_aa: CASSLSGQIEAFF; cdr3_nt: TGTGCCAGCAGTTTATCGGGACAGATTGAAGCTTTCTTT
j_call: TRBJ2-3; d_call: TRBD2; clone_size: -; v_call: TRBV3-1/TRBV3-2; cdr3_aa: CASSPTLAGRTDTQYF; cdr3_nt: TGTGCCAGCAGCCCGACCCTAGCGGGCCGCACAGATACGCAGTATTTT
j_call: TRBJ1-2; d_call: -; clone_size: -; v_call: TRBV28; cdr3_aa: CASRSGGFVGYGYTF; cdr3_nt: TGTGCCAGCAGGTCAGGTGGTTTTGTTGGGTATGGCTACACCTTC
j_call: TRBJ1-6; d_call: TRBD1; clone_size: -; v_call: TRBV7-3; cdr3_aa: CASSSSGTGQTLHF; cdr3_nt: TGTGCCAGCAGCTCCTCTGGGACAGGGCAAACCCTCCACTTT
j_call: TRBJ2-7; d_call: TRBD1; clone_size: -; v_call: TRBV5-4; cdr3_aa: CASSWTGSYEQYF; cdr3_nt: TGTGCCAGCAGTTGGACAGGGTCCTACGAGCAGTACTTC
j_call: TRBJ1-4; d_call: -; clone_size: -; v_call: TRBV19; cdr3_aa: CASSIRDATNEKLFF; cdr3_nt: TGTGCCAGTAGTATTCGCGATGCAACTAATGAAAAACTGTTTTTT
j_call: TRBJ1-2; d_call: TRBD1; clone_size: -; v_call: TRBV19; cdr3_aa: CASSIATGGQIGYTF; cdr3_nt: TGTGCCAGTAGTATAGCTACAGGGGGTCAGATCGGCTACACCTTC
j_call: TRBJ1-4; d_call: TRBD1; clone_size: -; v_call: TRBV9; cdr3_aa: CASSGPGTGGAGEKLFF; cdr3_nt: TGTGCCAGCAGCGGTCCCGGGACAGGGGGCGCCGGTGAAAAACTGTTTTTT
j_call: TRBJ1-5; d_call: -; clone_size: -; v_call: TRBV10-2; cdr3_aa: CAIPGGGNQPQHF; cdr3_nt: TGCGCCATCCCGGGGGGGGGCAATCAGCCCCAGCATTTT
j_call: TRBJ1-4; d_call: TRBD1; clone_size: -; v_call: TRBV6-1; cdr3_aa: CASSGPGQGRKNEKLFF; cdr3_nt: TGTGCCAGCAGTGGTCCGGGACAGGGGAGGAAAAATGAAAAACTGTTTTTT
j_call: TRBJ2-1; d_call: -; clone_size: -; v_call: TRBV20-1; cdr3_aa: CSATQGNEQFF; cdr3_nt: TGCAGTGCTACACAGGGAAATGAGCAGTTCTTC
j_call: TRBJ2-2; d_call: TRBD1; clone_size: -; v_call: TRBV24-1; cdr3_aa: CATSGGTGDNTGELFF; cdr3_nt: TGTGCCACCAGTGGGGGGACAGGAGATAACACCGGGGAGCTGTTTTTT
j_call: TRBJ2-5; d_call: TRBD1; clone_size: -; v_call: TRBV11-2; cdr3_aa: CASSPSGTGGSETQYF; cdr3_nt: TGTGCCAGCAGCCCGTCCGGGACAGGGGGCTCGGAGACCCAGTACTTC
j_call: TRBJ1-5; d_call: -; clone_size: once; v_call: TRBV2; cdr3_aa: CASNRDGGLDNQPQHF; cdr3_nt: TGTGCCAGCAACAGGGACGGTGGATTGGACAATCAGCCCCAGCATTTT
j_call: TRBJ2-7; d_call: -; clone_size: -; v_call: TRBV5-5; cdr3_aa: CASSLLHSGSFSYEQYF; cdr3_nt: TGTGCCAGCAGCTTGCTACATTCCGGGTCCTTCTCCTACGAGCAGTACTTC
j_call: TRBJ2-1; d_call: TRBD2; clone_size: -; v_call: TRBV6-5; cdr3_aa: CASSSGLAGGNEQFF; cdr3_nt: TGTGCCAGCAGTTCGGGACTAGCGGGGGGGAATGAGCAGTTCTTC
j_call: TRBJ2-5; d_call: -; clone_size: -; v_call: TRBV3-1/TRBV3-2; cdr3_aa: CASSHSETQYF; cdr3_nt: TGTGCCAGCAGCCATTCGGAGACCCAGTACTTC
j_call: TRBJ1-1; d_call: -; clone_size: -; v_call: TRBV4-2; cdr3_aa: CASSQDWAGKNTEAFF; cdr3_nt: TGTGCCAGCAGCCAAGATTGGGCAGGGAAGAACACTGAAGCTTTCTTT
j_call: TRBJ1-6; d_call: -; clone_size: -; v_call: TRBV7-9; cdr3_aa: CASSLSRDSPLHF; cdr3_nt: TGTGCCAGCAGCTTATCGAGGGATTCACCCCTCCACTTT
j_call: TRBJ2-5; d_call: -; clone_size: -; v_call: TRBV5-1; cdr3_aa: CASSLTTGSQETQYF; cdr3_nt: TGCGCCAGCAGCTTAACTACAGGATCTCAAGAGACCCAGTACTTC
j_call: TRBJ1-1; d_call: -; clone_size: -; v_call: TRBV5-8; cdr3_aa: CASSWGGLLNTEAFF; cdr3_nt: TGTGCCAGCAGCTGGGGGGGACTATTAAACACTGAAGCTTTCTTT
j_call: TRBJ1-5; d_call: TRBD1; clone_size: -; v_call: TRBV19; cdr3_aa: CASTAFVGQGNQPQHF; cdr3_nt: TGTGCCAGTACCGCCTTTGTGGGACAGGGGAATCAGCCCCAGCATTTT
j_call: TRBJ2-7; d_call: TRBD1; clone_size: -; v_call: TRBV6-2/TRBV6-3; cdr3_aa: CASSSGGTGGFEQYF; cdr3_nt: TGTGCCAGCAGTTCTGGAGGGACAGGGGGCTTCGAGCAGTACTTC
j_call: TRBJ2-3; d_call: TRBD2; clone_size: -; v_call: TRBV7-2; cdr3_aa: CASKDEGIVAGGQRDTQYF; cdr3_nt: TGTGCCAGCAAAGATGAGGGCATCGTAGCGGGGGGCCAGCGGGATACGCAGTATTTT
j_call: TRBJ1-2; d_call: TRBD1; clone_size: few; v_call: TRBV3-1/TRBV3-2; cdr3_aa: CASSQEGQGTYGYTF; cdr3_nt: TGTGCCAGCAGCCAAGAGGGACAGGGGACCTATGGCTACACCTTC
j_call: TRBJ2-1; d_call: -; clone_size: -; v_call: TRBV29-1; cdr3_aa: CSVAARGDYNEQFF; cdr3_nt: TGCAGCGTCGCGGCCAGGGGGGACTACAATGAGCAGTTCTTC
j_call: TRBJ1-1; d_call: TRBD1; clone_size: few; v_call: TRBV7-2; cdr3_aa: CASSASSGTVNTEAFF; cdr3_nt: TGTGCCAGCAGCGCTTCTTCCGGGACAGTGAACACTGAAGCTTTCTTT
j_call: TRBJ1-6; d_call: TRBD1; clone_size: -; v_call: TRBV10-3; cdr3_aa: CAISGGTGPANSPLHF; cdr3_nt: TGTGCCATCAGTGGAGGGACAGGACCAGCTAATTCACCCCTCCACTTT
j_call: TRBJ1-5; d_call: -; clone_size: -; v_call: TRBV28; cdr3_aa: CASRGGGNQPQHF; cdr3_nt: TGTGCCAGCAGGGGCGGGGGAAATCAGCCCCAGCATTTT
j_call: TRBJ1-2; d_call: -; clone_size: -; v_call: TRBV5-1; cdr3_aa: CASSVTVNYGYTF; cdr3_nt: TGCGCCAGCAGCGTGACAGTTAACTATGGCTACACCTTC
j_call: TRBJ2-7; d_call: TRBD1; clone_size: few; v_call: TRBV5-1; cdr3_aa: CASSLQPGQGASEQYF; cdr3_nt: TGCGCCAGCAGCTTACAACCAGGACAGGGGGCATCCGAGCAGTACTTC
j_call: TRBJ1-1; d_call: -; clone_size: -; v_call: TRBV28; cdr3_aa: CASSFTGYGRYEAFF; cdr3_nt: TGTGCCAGCAGTTTTACAGGCTACGGACGATATGAAGCTTTCTTT
j_call: TRBJ2-6; d_call: -; clone_size: -; v_call: TRBV5-4; cdr3_aa: CASSFGTTLAGANVLTF; cdr3_nt: TGTGCCAGCAGCTTCGGGACAACCCTGGCTGGGGCCAACGTCCTGACTTTC
j_call: TRBJ1-2; d_call: -; clone_size: -; v_call: TRBV11-1; cdr3_aa: CASSLGEAAYGYTF; cdr3_nt: TGTGCCAGCAGTCTAGGGGAGGCGGCCTATGGCTACACCTTC
j_call: TRBJ1-3; d_call: TRBD1; clone_size: -; v_call: TRBV9; cdr3_aa: CASNPQGAGNTIYF; cdr3_nt: TGTGCCAGCAACCCTCAGGGGGCTGGAAACACCATATATTTT
j_call: TRBJ1-1; d_call: -; clone_size: -; v_call: TRBV30; cdr3_aa: CAWSPPPGWGTEAFF; cdr3_nt: TGTGCCTGGAGCCCCCCTCCGGGATGGGGCACTGAAGCTTTCTTT
j_call: TRBJ2-5; d_call: -; clone_size: -; v_call: TRBV28; cdr3_aa: CASSFRGAGVETQYF; cdr3_nt: TGTGCCAGCAGTTTCCGTGGGGCTGGGGTTGAGACCCAGTACTTC
j_call: TRBJ1-1; d_call: -; clone_size: -; v_call: TRBV5-1; cdr3_aa: CASSLDQGKNTEAFF; cdr3_nt: TGCGCCAGCAGCTTGGATCAGGGAAAAAACACTGAAGCTTTCTTT
j_call: TRBJ2-1; d_call: TRBD2; clone_size: -; v_call: TRBV7-7; cdr3_aa: CASSLRGGPGNEQFF; cdr3_nt: TGTGCTAGCAGCTTGCGCGGGGGACCAGGGAATGAGCAGTTCTTC
j_call: TRBJ1-2; d_call: -; clone_size: -; v_call: TRBV4-1; cdr3_aa: CASSQDWGQNSYGYTF; cdr3_nt: TGCGCCAGCAGCCAAGATTGGGGGCAGAACTCCTATGGCTACACCTTC
j_call: TRBJ1-1; d_call: TRBD1; clone_size: -; v_call: TRBV28; cdr3_aa: CASSPHQTGFTEAFF; cdr3_nt: TGTGCCAGCAGTCCGCACCAGACAGGGTTCACTGAAGCTTTCTTT
j_call: TRBJ2-2; d_call: -; clone_size: -; v_call: TRBV28; cdr3_aa: CASSLLNTGELFF; cdr3_nt: TGTGCCAGCAGTTTACTGAACACCGGGGAGCTGTTTTTT
j_call: TRBJ2-7; d_call: TRBD1; clone_size: -; v_call: TRBV6-5; cdr3_aa: CASNMGQGLGEQYF; cdr3_nt: TGTGCCAGCAATATGGGACAGGGGCTGGGCGAGCAGTACTTC
j_call: TRBJ1-6; d_call: -; clone_size: -; v_call: TRBV6-5; cdr3_aa: CASSYRTPYNSPLHF; cdr3_nt: TGTGCCAGCAGTTACAGGACACCCTATAATTCACCCCTCCACTTT